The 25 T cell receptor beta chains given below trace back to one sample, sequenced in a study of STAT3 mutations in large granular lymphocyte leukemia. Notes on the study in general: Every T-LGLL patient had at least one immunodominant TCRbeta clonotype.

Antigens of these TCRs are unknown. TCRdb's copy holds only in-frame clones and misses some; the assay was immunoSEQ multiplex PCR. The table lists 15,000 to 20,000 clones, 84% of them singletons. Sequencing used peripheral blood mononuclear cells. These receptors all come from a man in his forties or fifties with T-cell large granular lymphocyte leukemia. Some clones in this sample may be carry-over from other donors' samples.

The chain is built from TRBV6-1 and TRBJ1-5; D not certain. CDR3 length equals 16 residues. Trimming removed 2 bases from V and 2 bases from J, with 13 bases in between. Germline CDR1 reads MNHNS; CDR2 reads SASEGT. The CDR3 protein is CASSEFSTGRNQPQHF. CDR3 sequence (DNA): TGTGCCAGCAGTGAATTCTCTACCGGGCGCAATCAGCCCCAGCATTTT.

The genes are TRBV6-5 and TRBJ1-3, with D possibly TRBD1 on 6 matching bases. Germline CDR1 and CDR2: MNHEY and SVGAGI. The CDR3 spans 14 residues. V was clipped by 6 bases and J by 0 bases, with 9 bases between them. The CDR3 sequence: CASRLTGSGNTIYF. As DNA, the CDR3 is TGTGCCAGCAGACTGACAGGCTCTGGAAACACCATATATTTT.

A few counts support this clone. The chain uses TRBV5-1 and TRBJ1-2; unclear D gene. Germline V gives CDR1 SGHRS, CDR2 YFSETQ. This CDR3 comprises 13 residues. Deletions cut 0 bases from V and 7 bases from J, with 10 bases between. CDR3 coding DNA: TGCGCCAGCAGCTTGGATGGGGAGGTTGGCTACACCTTC. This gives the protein CASSLDGEVGYTF.

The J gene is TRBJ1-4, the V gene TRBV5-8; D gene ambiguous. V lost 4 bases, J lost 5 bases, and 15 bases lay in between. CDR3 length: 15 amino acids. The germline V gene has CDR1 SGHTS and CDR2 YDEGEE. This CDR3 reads CASSSGRELNEKLFF. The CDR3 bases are TGTGCCAGCAGCAGCGGACGGGAATTAAATGAAAAACTGTTTTTT.

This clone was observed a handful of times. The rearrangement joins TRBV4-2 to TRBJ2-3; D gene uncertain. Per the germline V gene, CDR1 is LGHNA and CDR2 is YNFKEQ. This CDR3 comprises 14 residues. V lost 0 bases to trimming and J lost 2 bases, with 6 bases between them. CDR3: CASSQDFYTDTQYF. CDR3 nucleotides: TGTGCCAGCAGCCAAGACTTTTACACAGATACGCAGTATTTT.

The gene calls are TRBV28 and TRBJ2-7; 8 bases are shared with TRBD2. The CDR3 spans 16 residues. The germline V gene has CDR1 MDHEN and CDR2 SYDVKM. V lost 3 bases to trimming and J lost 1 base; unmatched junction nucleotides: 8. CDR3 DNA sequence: TGTGCCAGCAGTTTCAATTACGGGACTAGGTCCTACGAGCAGTACTTC. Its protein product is CASSFNYGTRSYEQYF.

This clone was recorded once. The CDR3 region is CASRLSGGLNQPQHF. The CDR3 DNA reads as TGTGCCAGCAGGCTTTCAGGGGGCCTCAATCAGCCCCAGCATTTT. The chain combines TRBV6-1 with TRBJ1-5; 8 nucleotides match TRBD1. The CDR3 sequence is 15 residues long. After removal of 6 bases from V and 3 bases from J, the junction contained 7 bases not matched to a gene. The germline CDR1 and CDR2 sequences are MNHNS and SASEGT.

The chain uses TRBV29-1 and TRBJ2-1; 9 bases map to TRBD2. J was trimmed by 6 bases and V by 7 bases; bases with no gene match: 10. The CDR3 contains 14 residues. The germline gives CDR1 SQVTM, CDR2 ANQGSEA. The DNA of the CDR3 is TGCAGCGCCGACGATATAGCGGGAGTCAATGAGCAGTTCTTC. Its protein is CSADDIAGVNEQFF.

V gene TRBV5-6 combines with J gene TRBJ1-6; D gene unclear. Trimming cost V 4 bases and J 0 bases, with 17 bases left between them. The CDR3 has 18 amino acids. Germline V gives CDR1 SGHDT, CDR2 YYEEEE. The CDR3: CASSPEGRRGSYNSPLHF. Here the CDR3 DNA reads TGTGCCAGCAGCCCGGAGGGCCGCCGAGGCTCCTATAATTCACCCCTCCACTTT.

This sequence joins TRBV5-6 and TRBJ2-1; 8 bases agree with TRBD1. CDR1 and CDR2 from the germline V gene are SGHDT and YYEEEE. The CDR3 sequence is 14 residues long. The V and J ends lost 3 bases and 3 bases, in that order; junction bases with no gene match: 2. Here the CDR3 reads CASSSGTGYNEQFF. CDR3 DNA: TGTGCCAGCAGCTCCGGGACAGGCTACAATGAGCAGTTCTTC.

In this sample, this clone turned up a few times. The CDR3 region has the DNA TGTGCCAGCACTGGAAGTGGGGTGGATACGCAGTATTTT. Amino acid sequence: CASTGSGVDTQYF. The chain carries TRBV6-1 and TRBJ2-3, with D uncertain. CDR1 and CDR2 from the germline V gene are MNHNS and SASEGT. The CDR3 extends over 13 amino acids. Trimming stripped 7 bases from V and 6 bases from J, with 14 bases between.

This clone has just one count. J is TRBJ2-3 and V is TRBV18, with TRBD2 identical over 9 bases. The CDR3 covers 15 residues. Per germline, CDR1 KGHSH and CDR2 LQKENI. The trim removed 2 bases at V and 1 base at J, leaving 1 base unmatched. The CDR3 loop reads CASSPIAGGTDTQYF. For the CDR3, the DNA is TGTGCCAGCTCACCAATAGCGGGGGGCACAGATACGCAGTATTTT.

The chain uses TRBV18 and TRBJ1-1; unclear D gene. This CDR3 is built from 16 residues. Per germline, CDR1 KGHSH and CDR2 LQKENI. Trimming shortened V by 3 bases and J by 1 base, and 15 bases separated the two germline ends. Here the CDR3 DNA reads TGTGCCAGCTCACCGAACCTGGACCCAGGGAACACTGAAGCTTTCTTT. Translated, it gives CASSPNLDPGNTEAFF.

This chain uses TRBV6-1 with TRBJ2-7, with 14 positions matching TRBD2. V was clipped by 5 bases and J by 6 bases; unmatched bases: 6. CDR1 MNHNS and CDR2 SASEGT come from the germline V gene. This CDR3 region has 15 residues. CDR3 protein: CASSSGLAGGREQYF. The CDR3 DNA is TGTGCCAGCAGTTCAGGACTAGCGGGGGGTCGCGAGCAGTACTTC.

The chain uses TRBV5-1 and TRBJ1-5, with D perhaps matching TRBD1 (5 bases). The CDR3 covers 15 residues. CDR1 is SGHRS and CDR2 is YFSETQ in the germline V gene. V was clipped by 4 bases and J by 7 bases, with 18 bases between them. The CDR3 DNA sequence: TGCGCCAGCAGCCAATTCGGGACGTCGGGACAGCCCCAGCATTTT. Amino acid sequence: CASSQFGTSGQPQHF.

In nucleotides, the CDR3 is TGTGCCAGCAGTATCGCTCACTCTGGGGCCAACGTCCTGACTTTC. This codes for CASSIAHSGANVLTF. The chain has TRBV27 and TRBJ2-6; no definite D call. Per germline, CDR1 MNHEY and CDR2 SMNVEV (reference sequence). V was trimmed by 5 bases and J by 0 bases, leaving 8 bases between them. This CDR3 is 15 amino acids long.

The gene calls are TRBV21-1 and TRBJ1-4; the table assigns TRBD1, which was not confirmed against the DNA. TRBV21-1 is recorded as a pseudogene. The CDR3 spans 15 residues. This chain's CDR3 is CASSKGRTTNEKLFF. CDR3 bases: TGTGCCAGCAGCAAAGGACGGACAACGAATGAAAAACTGTTTTTT.

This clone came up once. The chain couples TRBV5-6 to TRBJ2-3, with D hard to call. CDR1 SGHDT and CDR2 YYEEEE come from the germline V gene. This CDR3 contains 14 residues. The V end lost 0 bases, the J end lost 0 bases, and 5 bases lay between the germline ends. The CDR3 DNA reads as TGTGCCAGCAGCTTGGTAGCTAGCACAGATACGCAGTATTTT. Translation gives CASSLVASTDTQYF.

The CDR3 sequence: CASSSSVGMAGELFF. The CDR3 DNA sequence: TGTGCCAGCAGCTCTTCGGTAGGGATGGCCGGGGAGCTGTTTTTT. The chain uses TRBV7-3 and TRBJ2-2; D gene uncertain. The CDR3 has 15 amino acids. Germline V gene sequence: CDR1 SGHTA, CDR2 FQGTGA. The V and J ends lost 4 bases and 6 bases respectively, with 15 bases between them. Complete variable domain (other parts from reference TRBV7-3 and TRBJ2-2): GAGVSQTPSNKVTEKGKYVELRCDPISGHTALYWYRQSLGQGPEFLIYFQGTGAADDSGLPNDRFFAVRPEGSVSTLKIQRTERGDSAVYLCASSSSVGMAGELFFGEGSRLTVL.

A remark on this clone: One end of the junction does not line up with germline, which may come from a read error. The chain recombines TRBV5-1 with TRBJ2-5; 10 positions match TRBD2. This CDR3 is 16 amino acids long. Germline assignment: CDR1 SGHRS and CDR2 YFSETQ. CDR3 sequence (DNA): TGCGCCAGCAGCTTTGAAAGGCCTAGCGGGGGAGAGGCCCAGTACTTC. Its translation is CASSFERPSGGEAQYF.

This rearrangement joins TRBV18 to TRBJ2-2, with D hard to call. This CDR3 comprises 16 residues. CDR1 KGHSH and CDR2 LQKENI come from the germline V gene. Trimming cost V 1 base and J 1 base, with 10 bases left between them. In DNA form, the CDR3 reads TGTGCCAGCTCACCACTCGTCGCAGGGAACACCGGGGAGCTGTTTTTT. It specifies CASSPLVAGNTGELFF.

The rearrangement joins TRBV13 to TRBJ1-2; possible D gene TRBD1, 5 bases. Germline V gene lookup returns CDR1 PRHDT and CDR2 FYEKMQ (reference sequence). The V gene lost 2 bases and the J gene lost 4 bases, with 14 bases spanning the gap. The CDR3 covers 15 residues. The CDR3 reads CASSLYWGKRYGYTF. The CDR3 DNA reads TGTGCCAGCAGCTTATATTGGGGCAAACGCTATGGCTACACCTTC.

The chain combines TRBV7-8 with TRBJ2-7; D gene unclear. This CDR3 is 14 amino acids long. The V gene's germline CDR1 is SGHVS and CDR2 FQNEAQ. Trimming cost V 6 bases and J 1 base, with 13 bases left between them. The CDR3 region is CASRGNLASYEQYF. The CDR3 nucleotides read TGTGCCAGCAGGGGAAACTTAGCATCCTACGAGCAGTACTTC.

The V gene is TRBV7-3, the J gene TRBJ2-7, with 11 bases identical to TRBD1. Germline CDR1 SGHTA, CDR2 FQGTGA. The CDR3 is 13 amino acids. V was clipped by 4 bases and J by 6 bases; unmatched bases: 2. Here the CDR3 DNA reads TGTGCCAGCAGCTCCGGGACAGGGGGCGAGCAGTACTTC. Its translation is CASSSGTGGEQYF.

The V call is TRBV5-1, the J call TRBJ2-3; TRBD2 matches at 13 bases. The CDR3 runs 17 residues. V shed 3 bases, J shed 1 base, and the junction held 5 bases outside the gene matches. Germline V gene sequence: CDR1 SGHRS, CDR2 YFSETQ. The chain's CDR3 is CASSWSTSGGGTDTQYF. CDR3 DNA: TGCGCCAGCAGCTGGAGCACTAGCGGGGGGGGCACAGATACGCAGTATTTT.